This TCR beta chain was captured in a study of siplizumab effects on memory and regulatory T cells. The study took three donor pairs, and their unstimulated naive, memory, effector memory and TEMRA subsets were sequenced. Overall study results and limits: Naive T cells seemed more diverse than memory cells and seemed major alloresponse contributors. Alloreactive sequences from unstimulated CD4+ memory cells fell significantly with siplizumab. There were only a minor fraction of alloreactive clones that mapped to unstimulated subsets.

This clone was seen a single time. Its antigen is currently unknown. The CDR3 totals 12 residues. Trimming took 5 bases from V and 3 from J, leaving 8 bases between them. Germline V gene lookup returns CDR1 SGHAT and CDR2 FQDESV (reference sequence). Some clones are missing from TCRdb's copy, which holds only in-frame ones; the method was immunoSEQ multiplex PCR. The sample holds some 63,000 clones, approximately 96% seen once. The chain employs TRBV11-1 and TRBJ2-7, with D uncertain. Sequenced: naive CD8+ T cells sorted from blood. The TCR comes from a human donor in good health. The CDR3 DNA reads TGTGCCAGCAGCCACCCGGGCTACGAGCAGTACTTC. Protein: CASSHPGYEQYF.